These 22 T cell receptor beta chains originate from one sample sequenced in a study of blood T cell repertoires in COVID-19. The assay was immunoSEQ multiplex PCR, and TCRdb's table has in-frame clones only and misses some. The table records about 160,000 clones, 80% to 90% of them present only once. Material for sequencing was peripheral blood. All receptors derive from a man between 18 and 29 years old with COVID-19, enrolled during active disease.

The genes are TRBV18 and TRBJ2-3; 9 bases line up with TRBD1. Germline lookup yields CDR1 KGHSH and CDR2 LQKENI. This CDR3 region has 16 residues. The J segment lost 1 base and the V segment lost 4 bases, leaving 6 bases of the junction unmatched. The CDR3, as DNA: TGTGCCAGCTCACTGGACAGGGGCGCGGGCACAGATACGCAGTATTTT. Translation gives CASSLDRGAGTDTQYF.

CDR3 residues: CASSLDGDGYTF. In DNA form, the CDR3 reads TGTGCCAGCAGCTTAGACGGAGATGGCTACACCTTC. This chain joins TRBV7-9 and TRBJ1-2, with D unresolved. CDR1 SEHNR and CDR2 FQNEAQ come from the germline V gene (reference sequence). Trimming pared 1 base from V and 6 bases from J, leaving 6 bases between. The CDR3 extends over 12 amino acids.

V gene TRBV5-1 combines with J gene TRBJ2-3, with 13 bases aligning to TRBD2. Trimming at V came to 0 bases and at J to 3 bases, leaving 10 bases not matched to a gene. CDR1 is SGHRS, CDR2 YFSETQ, per germline. The CDR3 totals 19 residues. CDR3 coding DNA: TGCGCCAGCAGCTTGGTACCTACTAGCGGGAGGGCCCTAACAGATACGCAGTATTTT. Its protein is CASSLVPTSGRALTDTQYF.

This rearrangement joins TRBV2 to TRBJ2-7; D is perhaps TRBD1 (5 bases). Trimming stripped 6 bases from V and 1 base from J, with 10 bases between. Germline V gene lookup returns CDR1 SNHLY and CDR2 FYNNEI. This CDR3 region has 13 residues. CDR3: CASRARQSYEQYF. CDR3 nucleotide sequence: TGTGCCAGCAGAGCCCGACAGTCCTACGAGCAGTACTTC.

The chain couples TRBV5-4 to TRBJ1-2; D is perhaps TRBD1 (5 bases). The CDR3 is 14 amino acids. CDR1 is SGHNT, CDR2 YYREEE, per germline (reference sequence). V dropped 4 bases and J dropped 2 bases, with 12 bases sitting between them. CDR3 residues: CASSPRGGNYGYTF. DNA for the CDR3: TGTGCCAGCAGCCCCCGCGGGGGAAACTATGGCTACACCTTC.

This chain connects TRBV10-3 to TRBJ2-7; perhaps TRBD1 as D (5 bases). The CDR3 has 13 amino acids. Germline CDR1 is ENHRY and CDR2 is SYGVKD. V was shortened by 11 bases and J by 2 bases, with 16 bases between the two germline ends. CDR3 nucleotide sequence: TGTGCCCCAAACCCCCAGGGTGCCTACGAGCAGTACTTC. This sequence encodes CAPNPQGAYEQYF.

This sequence joins TRBV28 and TRBJ1-1; TRBD1 matches at 9 bases. Germline loops: CDR1 MDHEN, CDR2 SYDVKM. With 6 bases clipped from V and 6 bases from J, the junction kept 8 bases outside the gene matches. The CDR3 contains 14 residues. The CDR3 sequence is CASRETGGIPEAFF. As DNA, the CDR3 is TGTGCCAGCAGGGAGACAGGGGGAATCCCTGAAGCTTTCTTT.

The J gene is TRBJ2-2, the V gene TRBV5-1; 11 bases agree with TRBD2. The V and J ends lost 3 bases and 3 bases, in that order; junction bases with no gene match: 1. The CDR3 extends over 15 amino acids. From germline, CDR1 is SGHRS and CDR2 YFSETQ. The CDR3 DNA reads TGCGCCAGCAGCTGGACTAGCGGGTACACCGGGGAGCTGTTTTTT. It is translated as CASSWTSGYTGELFF.

The V call is TRBV5-8, the J call TRBJ2-1; D remains unclear. From germline, CDR1 is SGHTS and CDR2 YDEGEE. Trimming pared 4 bases from V and 8 bases from J, leaving 7 bases between. The CDR3 consists of 11 residues. CDR3 DNA: TGTGCCAGCAGCACTTGGTATGAGCAGTTCTTC. Its translation is CASSTWYEQFF. Full variable domain (missing parts from reference TRBV5-8 and TRBJ2-1): EAGVTQSPTHLIKTRGQQATLRCSPISGHTSVYWYQQALGLGLQFLLWYDEGEERNRGNFPPRFSGRQFPNYSSELNVNALELEDSALYLCASSTWYEQFFGPGTRLTVL.

The CDR3 is CASSLGYSLEQYF. Written as DNA, the CDR3 is TGCGCCAGCAGCTTGGGTTACTCCCTCGAGCAGTACTTC. V and J are TRBV5-1 and TRBJ2-7; D gene uncertain. The germline CDR1 and CDR2 sequences are SGHRS and YFSETQ. This CDR3 contains 13 residues. The V end was cut by 0 bases, the J end by 6 bases, with 10 bases between. Full variable domain (outside the CDR3, taken from reference TRBV5-1 and TRBJ2-7): KAGVTQTPRYLIKTRGQQVTLSCSPISGHRSVSWYQQTPGQGLQFLFEYFSETQRNKGNFPGRFSGRQFSNSRSEMNVSTLELGDSALYLCASSLGYSLEQYFGPGTRLTVT.

The chain recombines TRBV7-9 with TRBJ2-1, with D tentatively TRBD2 (6 bases). The CDR3 spans 16 residues. Trimming took off 5 bases at V and 4 bases at J, with 18 bases between the two ends. Per germline, CDR1 SEHNR and CDR2 FQNEAQ (reference sequence). The chain's CDR3 is CASSPSQRAQYNEQFF. In DNA, the CDR3 is TGTGCCAGCAGCCCATCTCAGCGGGCCCAATACAATGAGCAGTTCTTC.

V and J are TRBV7-3 and TRBJ1-5; 9 bases align to TRBD1. CDR1 is SGHTA and CDR2 is FQGTGA in the germline V gene. V shed 5 bases, J shed 7 bases, and the junction held 6 bases outside the gene matches. The CDR3 has 14 amino acids. This CDR3 reads CASSLGTGQQPQHF. CDR3 bases: TGTGCCAGCAGCCTCGGGACAGGGCAGCAGCCCCAGCATTTT.

This clone was counted once. This chain's CDR3 is CASNPPGASGRASGELFF. CDR3 coding DNA: TGTGCCAGCAATCCCCCCGGGGCTAGCGGGAGGGCCTCCGGGGAGCTGTTTTTT. This chain links TRBV28 with TRBJ2-2; TRBD2 matches at 12 bases. CDR3 length: 18 residues. The germline CDR1 and CDR2 sequences are MDHEN and SYDVKM. The V and J ends lost 7 bases and 6 bases, in that order; junction bases with no gene match: 15.

The CDR3 loop is CASSTRAFGQGDGYTF. In DNA form, the CDR3 reads TGTGCCAGCAGCACTCGAGCCTTTGGACAGGGGGATGGCTACACCTTC. The rearrangement joins TRBV9 to TRBJ1-2; 10 positions match TRBD1. The CDR3 totals 16 residues. V dropped 4 bases and J dropped 6; count of bases not matched to a gene: 12. The V gene's germline CDR1 is SGDLS and CDR2 YYNGEE.

The chain couples TRBV18 to TRBJ2-3, with 9 bases that match TRBD1. From germline, CDR1 is KGHSH and CDR2 LQKENI. The length of the CDR3 is 15 residues. The V gene end was trimmed by 3 bases and the J gene end by 1 base; junction bases not matched to a gene: 2. The chain's CDR3 is CASSPRDRGTDTQYF. In DNA, the CDR3 is TGTGCCAGCTCACCCCGGGACAGGGGCACAGATACGCAGTATTTT. The full variable domain, in which reference TRBV18 and TRBJ2-3 provide the parts outside the CDR3, is NAGVMQNPRHLVRRRGQEARLRCSPMKGHSHVYWYRQLPEEGLKFMVYLQKENIIDESGMPKERFSAEFPKEGPSILRIQQVVRGDSAAYFCASSPRDRGTDTQYFGPGTRLTVL.

This clone has just a few counts. The CDR3 reads CASSLGRLADPYEQYF. The CDR3 DNA reads TGTGCCAGCAGCTTAGGGAGGCTAGCGGATCCCTACGAGCAGTACTTC. This chain uses TRBV7-8 with TRBJ2-7, with 7 bases lining up with TRBD2. J was trimmed by 2 bases and V by 1 base; bases with no gene match: 8. Germline values: CDR1 SGHVS, CDR2 FQNEAQ. The CDR3 has 16 residues.

J is TRBJ1-2 and V is TRBV5-5, with D unclear. V dropped 1 base and J dropped 3 bases, with 10 bases sitting between them. The CDR3 extends over 14 amino acids. Germline CDR1 is SGHKS and CDR2 is YYEKEE (reference sequence). The CDR3 sequence: CASSLSWGDYGYTF. CDR3 DNA sequence: TGTGCCAGCAGCTTGTCTTGGGGAGACTATGGCTACACCTTC.

The chain combines TRBV6-5 with TRBJ2-7; the D gene is possibly TRBD2 (6 bases). The CDR3 is 12 residues long. Trimming removed 6 bases from V and 2 bases from J, with 8 bases in between. CDR1 and CDR2 from the germline V gene are MNHEY and SVGAGI. CDR3 coding DNA: TGTGCCAGCAGCCGGGGGACCTACGAGCAGTACTTC. Protein: CASSRGTYEQYF.

On this clone: With a much larger clone just one base away, this may be a read error. This chain uses TRBV7-2 with TRBJ1-2; 8 bases are shared with TRBD1. The germline gives CDR1 SGHTA, CDR2 FQGNSA. J was trimmed by 3 bases and V by 5 bases; bases with no gene match: 11. This CDR3 spans 16 amino acids. The DNA of the CDR3 is TGTGCCAGCAGCCTTTTTTCAGGGGGCTTTGACTATGGCTACACCTTC. The encoded protein is CASSLFSGGFDYGYTF.

The V call is TRBV5-1, the J call TRBJ1-2, with TRBD1 identical over 7 bases. Germline CDR1 reads SGHRS; CDR2 reads YFSETQ. V was clipped by 3 bases and J by 0 bases; unmatched bases: 5. CDR3 size: 15 residues. The CDR3 nucleotides read TGCGCCAGCAGCTGGGGGGACAGAACTAACTATGGCTACACCTTC. The encoded protein is CASSWGDRTNYGYTF.

For this clone: Compared with germline, one end of the junction differs, possibly owing to a read error. CDR3 loop: CASSGGQEINEKLLF. The CDR3 bases are TGTGCCAGCAGCGGGGGACAGGAGATTAATGAAAAACTGCTTTTT. This sequence joins TRBV6-2 or TRBV6-3 and TRBJ1-4, with 8 nucleotides matching TRBD1. The CDR3 has 15 residues. Germline CDR1 reads MNHEY; CDR2 reads SVGEGT.

The J gene is TRBJ2-7, the V gene TRBV3-1 (or the pseudogene TRBV3-2); D may be TRBD2 (5 bases). CDR3 length: 13 residues. Germline assignment: CDR1 LGHDT and CDR2 YNNKEL (reference sequence). Trimming removed 4 bases from V and 6 bases from J, with 13 bases in between. Here the CDR3 reads CASSLSLVREQYF. The CDR3 DNA is TGTGCCAGCAGCCTCTCACTAGTTCGCGAGCAGTACTTC.